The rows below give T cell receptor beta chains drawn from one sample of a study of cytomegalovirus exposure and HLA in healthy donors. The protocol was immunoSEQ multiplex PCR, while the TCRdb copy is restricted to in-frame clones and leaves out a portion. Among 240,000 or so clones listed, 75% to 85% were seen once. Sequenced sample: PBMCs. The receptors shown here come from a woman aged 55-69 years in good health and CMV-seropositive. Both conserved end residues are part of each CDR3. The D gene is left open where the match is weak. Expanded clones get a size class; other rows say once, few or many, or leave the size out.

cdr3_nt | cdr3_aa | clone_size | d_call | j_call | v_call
TGCAGTGCAAGAGGGACAGGTGGCTACACCTTC | CSARGTGGYTF | NA | TRBD1 | TRBJ1-2 | TRBV20-1
TGTGCCAGCAGTGAAGTAGGGGGTGTTCGTGGCTACACCTTC | CASSEVGGVRGYTF | NA | NA | TRBJ1-2 | TRBV6-1
TGTGCCAGCAGTTACGACAGGGCCTCCTACAATGAGCAGTTCTTC | CASSYDRASYNEQFF | once | TRBD1 | TRBJ2-1 | TRBV6-6
TGCGCCAGCAGCTTGGGGGTAGCGGGAGGGCCAGTGAGCGAGCAGTACTTC | CASSLGVAGGPVSEQYF | NA | TRBD2 | TRBJ2-7 | TRBV5-1
TGTGCCAGCAGTCCTGCAACTAATGAAAAACTGTTTTTT | CASSPATNEKLFF | few | NA | TRBJ1-4 | TRBV6-5
TGTGCCACCAGCAGAGAACAAGGGAGTCGAGGCACTGAAGCTTTCTTT | CATSREQGSRGTEAFF | NA | NA | TRBJ1-1 | TRBV15
TGTGCCAGCAGAGAACAGGGGGCAGGGTATGGCTACACCTTC | CASREQGAGYGYTF | NA | TRBD1 | TRBJ1-2 | TRBV6-5
TGTGCCAGCAGCTCAACCCCTCCGGAAGTCGGGGTTACTGAGCAGTTCTTC | CASSSTPPEVGVTEQFF | NA | NA | TRBJ2-1 | TRBV11-2
TGTGCCAGCAGAGTGACAGGGAACCGCACCTCTGGGGCCAACGTCCTGACTTTC | CASRVTGNRTSGANVLTF | NA | TRBD1 | TRBJ2-6 | TRBV7-9
TGTGCCAGCAGCCCCGGGACTAGCGAAACCGGGGAGCTGTTTTTT | CASSPGTSETGELFF | NA | TRBD2 | TRBJ2-2 | TRBV7-3
TGTGCCAGCAAAAAATCAGGGGGCAGGAGTCAGCCCCAGCATTTT | CASKKSGGRSQPQHF | NA | TRBD1 | TRBJ1-5 | TRBV5-6
TGTGCCAGCGTAGACGGGACAGGGGTTACGCAGTACTTC | CASVDGTGVTQYF | NA | TRBD1 | TRBJ2-7 | TRBV18
TGCGCCAGCAGTCTCCGACAGGACAAAGTCACAGATACGCAGTATTTT | CASSLRQDKVTDTQYF | once | NA | TRBJ2-3 | TRBV23-1
TGTGCCAGCGTCAGGAGGGACGTAGCCGGGGAGCTGTTTTTT | CASVRRDVAGELFF | NA | NA | TRBJ2-2 | TRBV28
TGTGCCAGCAGCTTAGATCGTGGAAGGGGGTTTGGCTACACCTTC | CASSLDRGRGFGYTF | NA | NA | TRBJ1-2 | TRBV11-2
TGTGCCAGCAGCTTCGGACTGAAAGAAGACGAGCAGTACTTC | CASSFGLKEDEQYF | NA | NA | TRBJ2-7 | TRBV7-9
TGTGCCAGCAGTTTACACTCTGGGGCCAACGTCCTGACTTTC | CASSLHSGANVLTF | NA | NA | TRBJ2-6 | TRBV28
TGTGCCAGCAGCCCTGGCAGGGTCACTGAAGCTTTCTTT | CASSPGRVTEAFF | NA | NA | TRBJ1-1 | TRBV5-4
TGCGCCAGCAGCTTGGCTAGCGGAGCCTACGAGCAGTACTTC | CASSLASGAYEQYF | NA | TRBD2 | TRBJ2-7 | TRBV5-1
TGTGCCAGCAGCGCAACCCTGGGGACAGTTCCTTCCTATGGCTACACCTTC | CASSATLGTVPSYGYTF | NA | TRBD1 | TRBJ1-2 | TRBV9
TGCGCCAGCAGCTACTGGACAGGGGTAACCTACGAGCAGTACTTC | CASSYWTGVTYEQYF | few | TRBD1 | TRBJ2-7 | TRBV4-1
TGTGCCAGCAGCTCAGGGACAGGGGGCATGTCAGATACGCAGTATTTT | CASSSGTGGMSDTQYF | once | TRBD1 | TRBJ2-3 | TRBV7-3
TGCAGCGTTGGGTTGCGGGAGAAATACATTCAGTACTTC | CSVGLREKYIQYF | NA | TRBD2 | TRBJ2-4 | TRBV29-1
TGTGCCAGCAGTTTATTTCGTGCGACAGGGGGTAGAACTGGGGCCAACGTCCTGACTTTC | CASSLFRATGGRTGANVLTF | NA | TRBD1 | TRBJ2-6 | TRBV28
TGTGCCAGCTCCAGAGACAGGGACCCCAATCAGCCCCAGCATTTT | CASSRDRDPNQPQHF | NA | TRBD1 | TRBJ1-5 | TRBV18
TGTGCCAGCAGCGTAGGGACTAGCGGGAGTTGGGATACGCAGTATTTT | CASSVGTSGSWDTQYF | NA | TRBD2 | TRBJ2-3 | TRBV5-4
TGTGCCAGCAGTGAAGCGCTGACAGGGACGGTCAATCAGCCCCAGCATTTT | CASSEALTGTVNQPQHF | NA | TRBD1 | TRBJ1-5 | TRBV6-1
TGTGCCAGCAGTGACAGAGTGAACACTGAAGCTTTCTTT | CASSDRVNTEAFF | NA | NA | TRBJ1-1 | TRBV28
TGTGCCAGCAAGCCCGCAACTAATGAAAAACTGTTTTTT | CASKPATNEKLFF | NA | NA | TRBJ1-4 | TRBV5-4